Following are 10 T cell receptor beta chains from one sample sequenced in a study of graft-versus-host responses after intestinal transplantation. The antigens of these receptors remain unknown. Using immunoSEQ multiplex PCR, the repertoire was profiled, and TCRdb retains in-frame clones only, with some absent. In the table there are some 120,000 clones, around 94% of which are singletons. The sequencing here drew on unstimulated CD4+ T cells sorted from spleen or lymph node cells, taken before transplant. The receptors shown here come from a human donor who was the organ donor for an intestinal transplant.

The chain uses TRBV5-1 and TRBJ2-1, with 9 bases fitting TRBD1. This CDR3 is 14 amino acids long. The germline gives CDR1 SGHRS, CDR2 YFSETQ. V was clipped by 4 bases and J by 5 bases; unmatched bases: 4. CDR3 protein: CASSPGTGNNEQFF. The CDR3 bases are TGCGCCAGCAGCCCCGGGACAGGGAACAATGAGCAGTTCTTC.

This sequence joins TRBV15 and TRBJ2-5; 8 nucleotides line up with TRBD1. The CDR3 has 15 amino acids. CDR1 and CDR2 from the germline V gene are LNHNV and YYDKDF (reference sequence). The V segment lost 0 bases and the J segment 5 bases; nucleotides outside the gene matches: 5. CDR3 residues: CATSRDLRGQETQYF. CDR3 DNA sequence: TGTGCCACCAGCAGAGATCTCAGGGGGCAGGAGACCCAGTACTTC.

The chain employs TRBV6-5 and TRBJ1-1, with D tentatively TRBD1 (5 bases). Trimming took 7 bases from V and 3 from J, leaving 12 bases between them. This CDR3 contains 13 residues. Germline CDR1 MNHEY, CDR2 SVGAGI. CDR3 in amino acids: CASKRGRDTEAFF. The CDR3 DNA follows: TGTGCCAGCAAGAGGGGAAGGGACACTGAAGCTTTCTTT.

The V gene is TRBV5-1, the J gene TRBJ2-5; the match to TRBD1 covers 7 bases. The CDR3 length is 14 residues. Germline lookup yields CDR1 SGHRS and CDR2 YFSETQ. After removal of 4 bases from V and 2 bases from J, the junction contained 5 bases not matched to a gene. Here the CDR3 DNA reads TGCGCCAGCAGCCATGGGACAGTTCAAGAGACCCAGTACTTC. Translated, it gives CASSHGTVQETQYF.

The chain couples TRBV4-2 to TRBJ1-5, with D possibly matching TRBD1 (6 bases). Per the germline V gene, CDR1 is LGHNA and CDR2 is YNFKEQ. The CDR3 has 15 amino acids. V was trimmed by 4 bases and J by 4 bases, leaving 14 bases between them. For the CDR3, the DNA is TGTGCCAGCAGCCCATCAGGACAGTCTAATCAGCCCCAGCATTTT. It specifies CASSPSGQSNQPQHF.

The V call is TRBV9, the J call TRBJ2-3; 7 bases are shared with TRBD2. The CDR3 has 15 amino acids. CDR1 is SGDLS, CDR2 YYNGEE, per germline. V dropped 4 bases and J dropped 2; count of bases not matched to a gene: 7. The CDR3 is CASSSLAIHTDTQYF. The CDR3 bases are TGTGCCAGCAGCTCACTAGCGATCCACACAGATACGCAGTATTTT.

This chain uses TRBV5-1 with TRBJ2-1; TRBD1 agrees at 7 bases. The CDR3 totals 15 residues. Trimming cost V 3 bases and J 3 bases; bases outside gene matches: 6. The germline V gene encodes CDR1 SGHRS and CDR2 YFSETQ. The CDR3 reads CASSSTGENYNEQFF. The CDR3 DNA sequence: TGCGCCAGCAGCTCAACAGGGGAAAACTACAATGAGCAGTTCTTC.

This clone was seen a handful of times. This chain connects TRBV6-1 to TRBJ2-7; no clear D gene. Germline V gene lookup returns CDR1 MNHNS and CDR2 SASEGT. V was pared by 7 bases and J by 0 bases, with 7 bases between. This CDR3 contains 12 residues. The CDR3 protein is CASTPTSYEQYF. The CDR3 DNA reads as TGTGCCAGCACCCCTACCTCCTACGAGCAGTACTTC.

The V and J genes are TRBV19 and TRBJ2-2; 8 nucleotides line up with TRBD2. CDR1 LNHDA and CDR2 SQIVND come from the germline V gene (reference sequence). With V trimmed by 5 bases and J by 0 bases, 2 bases remained unmatched. The CDR3 consists of 15 residues. CDR3 amino acids: CASSQLAANTGELFF. The CDR3 DNA follows: TGTGCCAGTAGTCAACTAGCGGCGAACACCGGGGAGCTGTTTTTT. Complete variable domain (other parts from reference TRBV19 and TRBJ2-2): DGGITQSPKYLFRKEGQNVTLSCEQNLNHDAMYWYRQDPGQGLRLIYYSQIVNDFQKGDIAEGYSVSREKKESFPLTVTSAQKNPTAFYLCASSQLAANTGELFFGEGSRLTVL.

The V and J genes are TRBV19 and TRBJ1-2, with 11 bases matching TRBD1. Germline V CDR1 and CDR2: LNHDA, SQIVND (reference sequence). The CDR3 covers 15 residues. Trimming took 4 bases from V and 6 from J; bases not matched to a gene: 7. In DNA, the CDR3 is TGTGCCAGTAGTAGGTCAGGGACAGGGGGACATGGCTACACCTTC. This sequence encodes CASSRSGTGGHGYTF.